The 12 T cell receptor beta chains below were found in one sample sequenced in a study of tumor-infiltrating lymphocytes in primary liver carcinoma (TCRdb year 2017). Without any cell sorting, total RNA and DNA were extracted together from around 20-30 mg of bulk tissue using the AllPrep DNA/RNA mini kit. Sequenced on an Illumina HiSeq 2500. Starting from 500 to 650 ng total RNA, TCRbeta-specific cDNA was produced by reverse transcription with a constant-region primer and ProtoScript II reverse transcriptase. TCRbeta libraries were built with three nested multiplex PCR rounds, a slightly modified ARM-PCR procedure. Each of the first two PCR rounds ran for approximately 10 cycles and used multiplex TRBV1-TRBV30 forward primers together with a Cbeta reverse primer. In TCRdb, the public reads were trimmed at Q25 with fastp and aligned with MiXCR, with productive beta chains retained. Rows matching on CDR3 protein sequence are summarized as one entry with the most common DNA and genes. The sample table shows around 80,000 distinct CDR3 sequences, and around 66% are seen once. The ten largest account for 26% of the sample.

Sequencing input: tumor-adjacent normal liver tissue. The receptor set was obtained from a middle-aged man with primary liver carcinoma and hepatitis B virus infection.

As concerns this clonotype: The conserved final phenylalanine or tryptophan is absent from the CDR3, which likely points to a read error. V usage is TRBV14 and J usage is TRBJ2-1; TRBD2 is a possible D gene (6 bases). Trimming pared 1 base from V and 4 bases from J, leaving 14 bases between. Looked up from germline, CDR1 is SGHDN and CDR2 is FVKESK. The CDR3 covers 16 residues. For the CDR3, the DNA is TGTGCCAGCAGCCAAGGACTAGGTCAAGCTTACAATGAGCAGTTCCTC. It yields the protein CASSQGLGQAYNEQFL.

This clonotype has at least ten counts. V and J are TRBV6-5 and TRBJ2-1; 7 bases match TRBD2. In germline, CDR1 is MNHEY, CDR2 SVGAGI. This CDR3 has 18 residues. The junction had 11 bases not matched to a gene; V was cut back by 2 bases and J by 1 base. The CDR3 protein is CASSYGRGPKRSYNEQFF. In nucleotides, the CDR3 is TGTGCCAGCAGTTACGGGAGGGGTCCGAAAAGATCCTACAATGAGCAGTTCTTC.

V and J are TRBV6-2 or TRBV6-3 and TRBJ2-1; no clear D gene. Germline CDR1 and CDR2: MNHEY and SVGEGT. This CDR3 contains 14 residues. The V end lost 9 bases, the J end lost 8 bases, and 20 bases lay between the germline ends. CDR3 coding DNA: TGTGCCAGGAGCTCCGACCCGATTAGCCATGAGCAGTTCTTC. Protein: CARSSDPISHEQFF.

The chain employs TRBV4-1 and TRBJ1-2; no firm D call. Germline CDR1 MGHRA, CDR2 YSYEKL. Trimming shortened V by 0 bases and J by 4 bases, and 9 bases separated the two germline ends. The CDR3 is made up of 14 amino acids. In nucleotides, the CDR3 is TGCGCCAGCAGCCAAGATTACAGATGCTATGGCTACACCTTC. Amino acids: CASSQDYRCYGYTF.

This clonotype was seen just once. A junction boundary mismatches the germline segment, possibly from a read error. The gene calls are TRBV12-3 or TRBV12-4 and TRBJ1-4; D ambiguous. CDR3 length: 13 residues. DNA for the CDR3: TGTGCCAGCAATTTATCTGGGCTGGAAAAACTGTTTTTT. Translated: CASNLSGLEKLFF.

This clonotype appeared many times. This chain uses TRBV28 with TRBJ1-6; perhaps TRBD1 as D (6 bases). The CDR3 contains 15 residues. Germline CDR1 MDHEN, CDR2 SYDVKM. The V end was cut by 5 bases, the J end by 0 bases, with 8 bases between. The CDR3 DNA is TGTGCCAGCAGTACAGGGCCCTCCTATAATTCACCCCTCCACTTT. Its protein is CASSTGPSYNSPLHF.

With regard to this clonotype: Lacking the conserved final phenylalanine or tryptophan, this CDR3 likely reflects a read error. The V and J genes are TRBV11-2 and TRBJ2-1; D not resolved. The CDR3 runs 16 residues. CDR1 and CDR2 from the germline V gene are SGHAT and FQNNGV. This CDR3 is CVSRPVDGSIYNEQFS. Written as DNA, the CDR3 is TGTGTCAGCAGGCCAGTAGACGGGTCAATCTACAATGAGCAGTTCTCC.

On this clonotype itself: Because the CDR3 is missing its conserved closing phenylalanine or tryptophan, this is likely a read error. This rearrangement joins TRBV7-8 to TRBJ2-1; a weak D match, TRBD2 (5 bases). CDR3 length: 18 amino acids. Germline V gene lookup returns CDR1 SGHVS and CDR2 FQNEAQ. CDR3 region: CANSPLGGSPVSYNEQFY. CDR3 sequence (DNA): TGTGCCAACAGCCCGCTTGGAGGCTCACCGGTCTCCTACAATGAGCAGTTCTAC.

A note on this clonotype: A read error may be the cause here, since a much bigger clone is one base away. The chain employs TRBV7-2 and TRBJ1-1; no definite D call. The V and J ends lost 2 bases and 4 bases respectively, with 8 bases between them. The CDR3 consists of 13 residues. The germline V gene has CDR1 SGHTA and CDR2 FQGNSA. The CDR3, as DNA: TGTGCCAGCAGCTTAACTACGAGCACTGAAGCTTTCTTT. This codes for CASSLTTSTEAFF.

To note about this clonotype: At one of its ends the junction is not consistent with the germline gene, which may arise from a read error. The rearrangement joins TRBV6-5 to TRBJ1-1; the D gene is possibly TRBD1 (5 bases). CDR3 length: 14 amino acids. CDR1 and CDR2 from the germline V gene are MNHEY and SVGAGI. Here the CDR3 reads CASSSQGKNAEAFF. In DNA, the CDR3 is TGTGCCAGCAGTTCTCAGGGTAAGAACGCTGAGGCTTTCTTT.

This clonotype was seen a few times. This chain connects TRBV29-1 to TRBJ1-1; 7 nucleotides line up with TRBD1. V lost 5 bases, J lost 2 bases, and 8 bases stayed unmatched. The CDR3 consists of 14 residues. Germline V lookup: CDR1 SQVTM, CDR2 ANQGSEA. CDR3 in DNA: TGCAGCGTTCTTGGGACAGACAGCAACACTGAAGCTTTCTTT. Translated: CSVLGTDSNTEAFF.

Only one count was recorded for this clonotype. The final CDR3 position lacks the conserved phenylalanine or tryptophan, pointing to a likely read error. The rearrangement joins TRBV7-8 to TRBJ2-1; D not resolved. The CDR3 is 16 amino acids. CDR1 and CDR2 from the germline V gene are SGHVS and FQNEAQ. Between the trimmed V and J ends, which lost 4 bases and 4 bases, there was a span of 17 bases. The CDR3 DNA reads as TGTGCCAGCAGCTCAGACTTCGGCGGTACTTACAATGAGCAGTTCTTA. It translates to CASSSDFGGTYNEQFL.